This TCR beta chain was obtained from a study of graft-versus-host responses after intestinal transplantation. As for the study in general: Multivisceral, liver-intestinal, or isolated intestinal grafts went to recipients.

As concerns this clone: The antigen remains unidentified.

Study-wide findings and caveats: Peak circulating GvH clone levels tracked with early post-transplant HvG declines. Detected in recipient marrow were GvH clones, some of which were first observed in ileum or blood.

Between the trimmed V and J ends, which lost 2 bases and 3 bases, there was a span of 10 bases. CDR1 is SGHTA and CDR2 is FQGTGA in the germline V gene. CDR3 length equals 14 residues. The data were produced by immunoSEQ multiplex PCR, yet TCRdb's version contains in-frame clones alone and is incomplete. The sample has about 61,000 clones, almost 95% seen once; the top ten hold about 0.4%. The chain joins TRBV7-3 to TRBJ2-5, with D perhaps TRBD2 (6 bases). The starting material was unstimulated CD4+ T cells sorted from spleen or lymph node cells, obtained before transplant. The sequence was obtained from a human donor who was the organ donor for an intestinal transplant. CDR3 protein: CASSLGGTEETQYF. The CDR3 bases are TGTGCCAGCAGCTTAGGGGGGACTGAAGAGACCCAGTACTTC.